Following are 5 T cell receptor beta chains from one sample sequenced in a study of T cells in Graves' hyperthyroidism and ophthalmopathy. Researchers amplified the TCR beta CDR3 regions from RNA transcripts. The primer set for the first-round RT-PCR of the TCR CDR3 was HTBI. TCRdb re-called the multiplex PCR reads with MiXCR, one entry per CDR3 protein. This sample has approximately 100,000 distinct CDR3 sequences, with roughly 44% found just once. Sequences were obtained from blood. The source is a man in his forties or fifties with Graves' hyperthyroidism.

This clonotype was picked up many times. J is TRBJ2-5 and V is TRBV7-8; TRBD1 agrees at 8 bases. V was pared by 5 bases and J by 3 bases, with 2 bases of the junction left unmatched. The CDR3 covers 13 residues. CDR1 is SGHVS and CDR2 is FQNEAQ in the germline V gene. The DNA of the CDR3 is TGTGCCAGCAGCCCACAGGGGGAAGAGACCCAGTACTTC. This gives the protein CASSPQGEETQYF.

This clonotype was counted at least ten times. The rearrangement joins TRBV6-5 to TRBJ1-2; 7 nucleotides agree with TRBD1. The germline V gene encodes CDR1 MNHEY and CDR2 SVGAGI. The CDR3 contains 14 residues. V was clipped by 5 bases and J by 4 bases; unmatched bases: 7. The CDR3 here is CASSHYDRVYGYTF. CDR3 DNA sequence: TGTGCCAGCAGTCATTACGACAGGGTCTATGGCTACACCTTC.

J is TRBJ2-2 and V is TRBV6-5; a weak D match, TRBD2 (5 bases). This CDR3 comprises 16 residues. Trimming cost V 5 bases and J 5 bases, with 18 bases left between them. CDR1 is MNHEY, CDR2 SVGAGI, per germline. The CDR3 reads CASSPLLGARTGELFF. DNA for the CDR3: TGTGCCAGCAGTCCCCTCTTGGGAGCGAGAACCGGGGAGCTGTTTTTT.

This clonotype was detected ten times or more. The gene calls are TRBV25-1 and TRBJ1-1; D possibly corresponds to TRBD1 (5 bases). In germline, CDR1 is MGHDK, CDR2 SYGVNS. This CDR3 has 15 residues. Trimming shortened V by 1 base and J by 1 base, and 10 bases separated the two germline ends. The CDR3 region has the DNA TGTGCCAGCAGTGAATTAGACAGACCGAACACTGAAGCTTTCTTT. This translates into CASSELDRPNTEAFF.

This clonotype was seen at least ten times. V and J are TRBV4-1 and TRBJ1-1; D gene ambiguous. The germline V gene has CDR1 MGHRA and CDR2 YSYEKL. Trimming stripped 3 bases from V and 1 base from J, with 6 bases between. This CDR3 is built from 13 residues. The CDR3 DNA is TGCGCCAGCAGCCAGGCAGGGAACACTGAAGCTTTCTTT. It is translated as CASSQAGNTEAFF.